The 21 T cell receptor beta chains below all came from one sample that was sequenced in a study of T-cell reconstitution after alpha-beta-depleted transplantation in children. A library of TCRbeta sequences, prepared with unique molecular identifiers, was generated. TCRdb fed the PCR reads into MiXCR, producing one record per CDR3 protein. The sample lists 700,000 or so distinct CDR3 sequences; 10% to 15% were seen once. The source material was PBMCs, sampled before TCRalphabeta/CD19-depleted stem cell transplant. These receptors were obtained from a girl aged 2-10 years with congenital amegakaryocytic thrombocytopenia, due to receive a stem cell transplant.

V usage is TRBV12-3 or TRBV12-4 and J usage is TRBJ1-1; 8 bases match TRBD1. J lost 0 bases, V lost 6 bases, and 15 bases had no gene match. The CDR3 consists of 18 residues. As DNA, the CDR3 is TGTGCCAGCAGCCCGCCGGACAGGGATGGGCCGATGAACACTGAAGCTTTCTTT. Protein sequence: CASSPPDRDGPMNTEAFF.

This clonotype was counted many times. This chain's CDR3 is CASSLVRGSDIQYF. DNA for the CDR3: TGCGCCAGCAGCTTGGTGAGGGGTTCGGACATTCAGTACTTC. The chain has TRBV5-1 and TRBJ2-4; possibly TRBD1 or TRBD2 for D (5 bases each). V lost 0 bases to trimming and J lost 8 bases, with 12 bases between them. CDR3 length equals 14 residues. Germline V lookup: CDR1 SGHRS, CDR2 YFSETQ.

This clonotype occurred a few times. The rearrangement uses TRBV20-1 and TRBJ1-2; no reliable D call. Germline assignment: CDR1 DFQATT and CDR2 SNEGSKA (reference sequence). Between the trimmed V and J ends, which lost 3 bases and 3 bases, there was a span of 8 bases. This CDR3 has 12 residues. In DNA, the CDR3 is TGCAGTGCTAGGGACGGGTACTATGGCTACACCTTC. Protein sequence: CSARDGYYGYTF.

This chain links TRBV25-1 with TRBJ2-5, with D hard to call. The CDR3 is 13 amino acids. The germline V gene encodes CDR1 MGHDK and CDR2 SYGVNS. Deletions cut 3 bases from V and 1 base from J, with 6 bases between. The CDR3 reads CASSDQPQETQYF. The CDR3 DNA follows: TGTGCCAGCAGTGATCAGCCCCAAGAGACCCAGTACTTC.

This clonotype has a count of ten or more. V gene TRBV3-1 combines with J gene TRBJ2-3; no clear D gene. Germline V gene data show CDR1 as LGHDT and CDR2 as YNNKEL (reference sequence). The CDR3 spans 14 residues. Trimming took 3 bases from V and 2 from J, leaving 9 bases between them. Here the CDR3 reads CASSHSSDTDTQYF. The CDR3 DNA follows: TGTGCCAGCAGCCATTCCAGCGACACAGATACGCAGTATTTT.

The sample holds many counts of this clonotype. This chain uses TRBV4-1 with TRBJ1-6; D unclear. Germline assignment: CDR1 MGHRA and CDR2 YSYEKL. V lost 1 base, J lost 7 bases, and 8 bases lay in between. This CDR3 is built from 14 residues. The CDR3, as DNA: TGCGCCAGCAGCCAAGTCGGGATAAATTCACCCCTCCACTTT. This encodes CASSQVGINSPLHF.

As concerns this clonotype: Compared with germline, one end of the junction differs, possibly owing to a read error. The rearrangement joins TRBV4-1 to TRBJ2-1, with a weak D call TRBD2 (5 bases). The germline V gene has CDR1 MGHRA and CDR2 YSYEKL. This CDR3 spans 16 amino acids. The CDR3 DNA reads as TGCGCCAGCAGCCAAGATTCAGCGGCGACCTACAATGGGCAGTTCTTC. This codes for CASSQDSAATYNGQFF.

This clonotype was seen many times. This rearrangement joins TRBV5-1 to TRBJ2-2; D gene unclear. Germline loops: CDR1 SGHRS, CDR2 YFSETQ. The CDR3 sequence is 13 residues long. Between the trimmed V and J ends, which lost 4 bases and 2 bases, there was a span of 6 bases. CDR3 residues: CASSHDNTGELFF. The CDR3 nucleotides are TGCGCCAGCAGCCACGACAACACCGGGGAGCTGTTTTTT.

The sample holds a few counts of this clonotype. The chain recombines TRBV5-1 with TRBJ1-1; D is ambiguous. The germline gives CDR1 SGHRS, CDR2 YFSETQ. With 0 bases removed from V and 5 bases from J, the gap between germline ends came to 8 bases. The CDR3 is 13 amino acids. The CDR3 loop is CASSLAAVTEAFF. The CDR3 region has the DNA TGCGCCAGCAGCTTGGCCGCGGTGACTGAAGCTTTCTTT.

This clonotype appeared many times. The chain has TRBV29-1 and TRBJ1-4; weak D call: TRBD1 (5 bases). Between the trimmed V and J ends, which lost 3 bases and 8 bases, there was a span of 19 bases. This CDR3 is built from 15 residues. Germline V CDR1 and CDR2: SQVTM, ANQGSEA. CDR3 nucleotide sequence: TGCAGCGTTGACGTCCTCGGCGTAGGGACCGAAAAACTGTTTTTT. It encodes CSVDVLGVGTEKLFF. The full variable domain, with the rest looked up from reference TRBV29-1 and TRBJ1-4, is SAVISQKPSRDICQRGTSLTIQCQVDSQVTMMFWYRQQPGQSLTLIATANQGSEATYESGFVIDKFPISRPNLTFSTLTVSNMSPEDSSIYLCSVDVLGVGTEKLFFGSGTQLSVL.

This clonotype was seen many times. The chain carries TRBV12-3 or TRBV12-4 and TRBJ1-2; 8 bases align to TRBD1. Trimming took 6 bases from V and 7 from J; bases not matched to a gene: 13. There are 15 residues in the CDR3. CDR3 nucleotide sequence: TGTGCCAGCAGCACGACCACGGACAGGGTGGCTGGCTACACCTTC. Amino acid sequence: CASSTTTDRVAGYTF.

The rearrangement uses TRBV5-5 and TRBJ2-7, with 11 bases fitting TRBD2. Germline V lookup: CDR1 SGHKS, CDR2 YYEKEE (reference sequence). V gave up 1 base and J gave up 4 bases; unmatched junction bases: 10. The CDR3 is 17 residues long. CDR3 coding DNA: TGTGCCAGCAGCTTGTCCACCCTAGCGGGAGGTGGTTACGAGCAGTACTTC. Its translation: CASSLSTLAGGGYEQYF.

This clonotype was observed at least ten times. The chain is built from TRBV5-1 and TRBJ2-5, with 10 positions matching TRBD2. The CDR3 has 17 amino acids. Trimming at V came to 0 bases and at J to 4 bases, leaving 9 bases not matched to a gene. CDR1 and CDR2 from the germline V gene are SGHRS and YFSETQ. CDR3 sequence (DNA): TGCGCCAGCAGCTTGGTAGTAGCGGGAGGTTCAGCAGAGACCCAGTACTTC. Its translation is CASSLVVAGGSAETQYF.

Details on this clonotype: Germline and junction disagree at one end, which may indicate a read error. V is TRBV3-1 and J is TRBJ2-3; no definite D call. Looked up from germline, CDR1 is LGHDT and CDR2 is YNNKEL (reference sequence). There are 17 residues in the CDR3. Here the CDR3 DNA reads TGTGCCTGCAGCCAAGTCGCGGACCCAACTAGCACAGATACGCAGTATTTT. This translates into CACSQVADPTSTDTQYF.

This clonotype was seen ten or more times. The V and J genes are TRBV27 and TRBJ2-1, with TRBD2 identical over 9 bases. Germline trimming cut 3 bases from V and 9 bases from J; bases unmatched to any gene: 12. CDR1 is MNHEY, CDR2 SMNVEV, per germline (reference sequence). This CDR3 region has 16 residues. The CDR3 DNA is TGTGCCAGCAGTTTTGAGGTAGCGGGAGTTCGGGGTGAGCAGTTCTTC. Its protein product is CASSFEVAGVRGEQFF.

This clonotype was found many times. The chain carries TRBV10-3 and TRBJ2-1; no clear D gene. Germline CDR1 ENHRY, CDR2 SYGVKD. Trimming shortened V by 5 bases and J by 8 bases, and 10 bases separated the two germline ends. This CDR3 contains 12 residues. This chain's CDR3 is CAISQDWDEQFF. The CDR3, as DNA: TGTGCCATCAGTCAAGACTGGGATGAGCAGTTCTTC.

The chain combines TRBV5-1 with TRBJ2-6, with D possibly being TRBD1 or TRBD2 (5 bases each). The CDR3 extends over 15 amino acids. V lost 2 bases, J lost 1 base, and 7 bases lay in between. Germline V gene sequence: CDR1 SGHRS, CDR2 YFSETQ. Here the CDR3 reads CASSFEGSGANVLTF. The CDR3 coding sequence is TGCGCCAGCAGCTTTGAGGGGTCTGGGGCCAACGTCCTGACTTTC.

V gene TRBV20-1 combines with J gene TRBJ2-1; 7 positions agree with TRBD2. Looked up from germline, CDR1 is DFQATT and CDR2 is SNEGSKA (reference sequence). This CDR3 is built from 14 residues. Germline trimming cut 3 bases from V and 2 bases from J; bases unmatched to any gene: 4. The CDR3 DNA is TGCAGTGCTAGTCGGGAGGTAACCTACAATGAGCAGTTCTTC. It specifies CSASREVTYNEQFF.

In regard to this clonotype: A junction end diverges from the germline sequence, so it may reflect a read error. The chain joins TRBV5-1 to TRBJ2-3, with TRBD2 as a possible D gene (6 bases). Germline assignment: CDR1 SGHRS and CDR2 YFSETQ. The CDR3 runs to 14 residues. Here the CDR3 reads CAGSLPSAQGTQYF. For the CDR3, the DNA is TGCGCCGGCAGCTTGCCTAGCGCCCAGGGTACGCAGTATTTT.

V is TRBV28 and J is TRBJ2-3; 9 nucleotides agree with TRBD2. The V segment lost 1 base and the J segment 7 bases; nucleotides outside the gene matches: 6. The germline V gene encodes CDR1 MDHEN and CDR2 SYDVKM. The CDR3 is made up of 15 amino acids. DNA for the CDR3: TGTGCCAGCAGTTTATACCCGCGGGAGGGTAATACGCAGTATTTT. Amino acid sequence: CASSLYPREGNTQYF.

This clonotype was picked up many times. This chain joins TRBV7-8 and TRBJ2-1; 8 bases agree with TRBD2. Trimming removed 5 bases from V and 7 bases from J; junction bases left unmatched: 13. The CDR3 spans 16 residues. The germline CDR1 and CDR2 sequences are SGHVS and FQNEAQ. In DNA form, the CDR3 reads TGTGCCAGCAGCCCCCAGGCTACGGCGGGAGGTAATGAGCAGTTCTTC. Amino acid sequence: CASSPQATAGGNEQFF.